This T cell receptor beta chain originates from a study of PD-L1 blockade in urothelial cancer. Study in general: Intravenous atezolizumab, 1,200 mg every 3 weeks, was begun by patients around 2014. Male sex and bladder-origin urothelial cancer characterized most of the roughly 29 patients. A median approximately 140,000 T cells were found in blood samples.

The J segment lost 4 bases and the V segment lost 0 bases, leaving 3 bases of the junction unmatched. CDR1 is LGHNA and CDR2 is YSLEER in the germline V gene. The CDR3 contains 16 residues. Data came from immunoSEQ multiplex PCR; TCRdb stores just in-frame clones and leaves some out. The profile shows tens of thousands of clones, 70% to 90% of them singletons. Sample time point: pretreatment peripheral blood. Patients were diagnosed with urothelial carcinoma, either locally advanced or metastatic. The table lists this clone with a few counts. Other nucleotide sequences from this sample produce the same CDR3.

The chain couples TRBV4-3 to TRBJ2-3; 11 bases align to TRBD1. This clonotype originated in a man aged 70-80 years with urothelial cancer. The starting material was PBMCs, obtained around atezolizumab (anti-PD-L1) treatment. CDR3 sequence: CASSQDPGQGADTQYF. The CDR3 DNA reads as TGCGCCAGCAGCCAAGACCCGGGACAGGGGGCAGATACGCAGTATTTT.